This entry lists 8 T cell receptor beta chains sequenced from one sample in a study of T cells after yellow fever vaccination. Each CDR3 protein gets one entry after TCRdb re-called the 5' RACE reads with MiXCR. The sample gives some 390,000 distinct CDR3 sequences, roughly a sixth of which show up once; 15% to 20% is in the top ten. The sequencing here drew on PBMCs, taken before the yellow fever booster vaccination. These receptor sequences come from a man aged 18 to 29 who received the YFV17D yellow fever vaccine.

The CDR3 spells CASSPTRREQYF. In nucleotides, the CDR3 is TGTGCCAGCAGCCCCACCCGACGGGAGCAGTACTTC. The rearrangement uses TRBV7-9 and TRBJ2-7; D is undetermined. This CDR3 has 12 amino acids. Germline CDR1 reads SEHNR; CDR2 reads FQNEAQ (reference sequence). Trimming took 5 bases from V and 7 from J, leaving 12 bases between them.

CDR3 in amino acids: CASSPRGNTIYF. The CDR3, as DNA: TGTGCCAGCAGTCCGAGGGGGAACACCATATATTTT. This chain links TRBV12-3 or TRBV12-4 with TRBJ1-3; a weak D match, TRBD1 (6 bases). CDR3 length equals 12 residues. Trimming cost V 5 bases and J 7 bases, with 9 bases left between them.

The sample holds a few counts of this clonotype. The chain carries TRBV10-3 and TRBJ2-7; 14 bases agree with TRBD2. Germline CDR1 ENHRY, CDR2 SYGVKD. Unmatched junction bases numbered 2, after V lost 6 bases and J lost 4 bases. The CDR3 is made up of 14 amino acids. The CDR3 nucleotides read TGTGCCATCAGGACTAGCGGGGGGGTATACGAGCAGTACTTC. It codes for CAIRTSGGVYEQYF.

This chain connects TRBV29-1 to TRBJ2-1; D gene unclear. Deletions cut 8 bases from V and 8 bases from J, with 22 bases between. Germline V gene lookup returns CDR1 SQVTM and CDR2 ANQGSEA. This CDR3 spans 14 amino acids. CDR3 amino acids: CSIEPAGRGDEQFF. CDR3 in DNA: TGCAGCATCGAGCCGGCCGGCCGCGGCGATGAGCAGTTCTTC.

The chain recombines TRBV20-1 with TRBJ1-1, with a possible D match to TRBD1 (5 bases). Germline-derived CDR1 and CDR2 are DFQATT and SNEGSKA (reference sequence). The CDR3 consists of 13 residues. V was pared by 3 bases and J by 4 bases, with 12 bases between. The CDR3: CSARGWRGTEAFF. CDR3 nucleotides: TGCAGTGCTAGGGGCTGGAGGGGCACTGAAGCTTTCTTT.

CDR3 amino acids: CASSQGVRFSGNTIYF. DNA of the CDR3: TGTGCCAGCAGCCAAGGCGTCCGCTTCTCTGGAAACACCATATATTTT. The V and J genes are TRBV3-1 and TRBJ1-3; the D is unclear. CDR3 length: 16 residues. The V end was cut by 1 base, the J end by 0 bases, with 10 bases between. Germline lookup yields CDR1 LGHDT and CDR2 YNNKEL (reference sequence). The entire variable domain, with the rest obtained from reference TRBV3-1 and TRBJ1-3, is as follows: DTAVSQTPKYLVTQMGNDKSIKCEQNLGHDTMYWYKQDSKKFLKIMFSYNNKELIINETVPNRFSPKSPDKAHLNLHINSLELGDSAVYFCASSQGVRFSGNTIYFGEGSWLTVV.

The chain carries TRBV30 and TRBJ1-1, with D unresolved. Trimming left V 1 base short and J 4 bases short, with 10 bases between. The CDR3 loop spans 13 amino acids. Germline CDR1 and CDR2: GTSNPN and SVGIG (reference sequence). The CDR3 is CAWSGLEGTEAFF. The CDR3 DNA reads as TGTGCCTGGAGTGGGTTGGAGGGCACTGAAGCTTTCTTT.

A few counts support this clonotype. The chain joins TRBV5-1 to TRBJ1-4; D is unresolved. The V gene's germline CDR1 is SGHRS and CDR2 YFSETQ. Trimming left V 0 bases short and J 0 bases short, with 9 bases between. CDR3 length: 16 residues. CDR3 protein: CASSLGPAATNEKLFF. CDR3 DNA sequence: TGCGCCAGCAGCTTGGGCCCGGCAGCAACTAATGAAAAACTGTTTTTT.